The source of this T cell receptor beta chain is a study of cytomegalovirus exposure and HLA in healthy donors. The donors formed part of the approximately 110-subject validation cohort, distinct from the approximately 670-subject first cohort. In germline, CDR1 is LNHNV, CDR2 YYDKDF (reference sequence). V was pared by 6 bases and J by 8 bases, with 12 bases of the junction left unmatched. The CDR3 contains 15 residues. Measured with immunoSEQ multiplex PCR; TCRdb has only the in-frame clones, and not every one. Found here are about 82,000 clones, approximately 93% of them singletons; the top ten hold about 0.61%.

This TCR was recovered from a young man in good health and CMV-seronegative. The sample taken for sequencing was PBMCs. The rearrangement joins TRBV15 to TRBJ1-2, with 10 nucleotides matching TRBD1. CDR3 residues: CATRLTGGRAGGYTF. CDR3 in DNA: TGTGCCACCAGGCTGACAGGGGGCAGAGCGGGCGGCTACACCTTC.